The entry below gives a single T cell receptor (beta chain) sequence along with its context. Its antigen remains unidentified. No much larger clone is present one base from it, and per-base qualities are unavailable. The library came from the immunoSEQ multiplex PCR assay. In its TCRdb copy, this immuneACCESS table keeps in-frame sequences only and misses some clones. Where compared with another copy, unresolved V genes explain less than half of these, and the others have no known cause. For this sample there are 50,000 to 65,000 clones; 65% to 80% appear just once. Together, the top ten hold around 16% of the sample. This record belongs to a study of radiotherapy plus CTLA-4 blockade in lung cancer (dated by TCRdb to between 2017 and 2018). Study-wide context: Among enrolled patients, 18% had an objective response and approximately 30% reached disease control.

In the germline V gene, CDR1 corresponds to SGDLS and CDR2 to YYNGEE. The CDR3 sequence holds 14 residues, the cysteine and phenylalanine included. Just the 42-base CDR3 DNA is kept, in frame starting at base 1. For this chain, trimming is 2 bases at the V end and 2 bases at the J end, and the number of junction bases without a gene match is 3. What the authors observed across the whole study: Increased serum interferon-beta after radiation, together with early dynamic changes in blood T cell clones, were reported to be the strongest predictors of response. After treatment with radiotherapy and ipilimumab, TCR clones that originated in tumors expanded in peripheral blood.

In this study, focal radiation therapy paired with CTLA-4 blockade (ipilimumab) was tested in patients who had chemo-refractory metastatic non-small-cell lung cancer. The sequencing here drew on peripheral blood, taken from a patient treated with radiotherapy plus ipilimumab. The receptor comes from a human donor with non-small cell lung cancer who had a complete response to radiotherapy plus ipilimumab. The rearrangement joined TRBV9 to TRBJ2-7; 8 central nucleotides agree with TRBD2. CDR3 protein: CASSVSGVTYEQYF. Read as DNA, the sequence is TGTGCCAGCAGCGTTAGCGGGGTAACCTACGAGCAGTACTTC.